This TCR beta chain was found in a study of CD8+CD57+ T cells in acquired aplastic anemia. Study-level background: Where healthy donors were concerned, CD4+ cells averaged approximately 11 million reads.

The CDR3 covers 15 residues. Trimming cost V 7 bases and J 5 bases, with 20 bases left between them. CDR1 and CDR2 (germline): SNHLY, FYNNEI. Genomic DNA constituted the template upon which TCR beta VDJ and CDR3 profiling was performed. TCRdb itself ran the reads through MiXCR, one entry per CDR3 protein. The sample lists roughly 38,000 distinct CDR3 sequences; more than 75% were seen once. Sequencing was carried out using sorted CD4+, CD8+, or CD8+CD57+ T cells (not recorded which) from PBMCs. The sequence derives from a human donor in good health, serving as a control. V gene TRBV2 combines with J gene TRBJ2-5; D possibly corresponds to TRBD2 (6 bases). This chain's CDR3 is CASTPTGLFGETQYF. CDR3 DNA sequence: TGTGCCAGCACCCCGACGGGACTCTTCGGCGAGACCCAGTACTTC. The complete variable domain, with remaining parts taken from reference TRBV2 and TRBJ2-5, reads EPEVTQTPSHQVTQMGQEVILRCVPISNHLYFYWYRQILGQKVEFLVSFYNNEISEKSEIFDDQFSVERPDGSNFTLKIRSTKLEDSAMYFCASTPTGLFGETQYFGPGTRLLVL.